Below, one TCR beta chain is given with its context. The target of this receptor is not known. Base qualities are not provided; no much larger clone lies one nucleotide away. These data are taken from a study (dated by TCRdb to between 2015 and 2016). About the full investigation: The study set out to test whether tumor-infiltrating Tregs in breast cancer get recruited from blood Tregs or are instead converted in situ from other CD4+ T cell subsets. The paper's findings and limits, for the study overall: Rather than covering whole repertoires, validation in the larger cohort was restricted to a single TCR beta V-J rearrangement. Tumor-infiltrating Treg TCR alpha and beta sequences overlapped most with tumor naive CD4+ T cells, then with blood naive CD4+ T cells. Tumor memory CD4+ T cell TCR gene usage was found to cluster with blood and lymph node memory CD4+ cells and with lymph node naive CD4+ cells.

Amplification of full-length TCR variable regions was done by 5' RACE PCR using constant-region reverse primers, and this step was followed by semi-nested PCR with Nested Universal Primer A. The ReliaPrep RNA Cell Miniprep System was used to extract total RNA, which was then reverse transcribed into 5'RACE-ready cDNA with the SMARTer RACE 5'/3' Kit. Multiplex adaptors were used to barcode full-length TCR alpha and beta libraries, and the barcoded libraries were sequenced on an Illumina MiSeq. On the study's bioinformatics: For each of nine subset-tissue groups, sequencing data from the five patients were pooled, and the groups were then compared using unsupervised clustering of TCR gene usage. The Morisita-Horn index was used to calculate repertoire similarity, with shared sequences weighted by how much each contributed to each repertoire. TCRdb trimmed the raw reads at Q25, called clones with MiXCR and kept productive beta chains. CDR3 protein sequences are deduplicated, and each keeps its most common genes and DNA. The V and J calls were determined by TCRdb, not by the authors. The sample table contains 35,000 to 50,000 distinct CDR3 sequences; only one count was recorded for roughly 21% of them. In total, the top ten clones hold less than 5% of the sample.

Cells that were CD4+CD25+CD127-/low were isolated as Tregs. Tregs, naive and memory CD4+ T cells from tumor, blood and ipsilateral draining lymph nodes of a handful of breast cancer patients underwent full-length TCR alpha and beta sequencing. Ficoll density gradient centrifugation was used to isolate mononuclear cells from lymph nodes or from 50 to 60 ml of peripheral blood. FACS confirmed that the sorted cell populations were more than 90% pure. The CDR3 runs 14 residues from the cysteine to the phenylalanine. Only the CDR3 part of the read is kept: 42 bases, read in frame from the first base. Based on the germline V gene, the CDR1 and CDR2 sequences are MDHEN and SYDVKM. V is pared back by 7 bases and J by 8 bases, with 20 bases lying between the germline termini.

This chain joins TRBV28 to TRBJ1-2; tentative D gene TRBD1, with 6 bases matching. This TCR derives from a female donor with breast cancer. Sequenced sample: Tregs sorted from blood. The CDR3 region: CASTPGGTSIGYTF. The sequence in DNA is TGTGCCAGCACCCCGGGAGGGACATCGATAGGCTACACCTTC.